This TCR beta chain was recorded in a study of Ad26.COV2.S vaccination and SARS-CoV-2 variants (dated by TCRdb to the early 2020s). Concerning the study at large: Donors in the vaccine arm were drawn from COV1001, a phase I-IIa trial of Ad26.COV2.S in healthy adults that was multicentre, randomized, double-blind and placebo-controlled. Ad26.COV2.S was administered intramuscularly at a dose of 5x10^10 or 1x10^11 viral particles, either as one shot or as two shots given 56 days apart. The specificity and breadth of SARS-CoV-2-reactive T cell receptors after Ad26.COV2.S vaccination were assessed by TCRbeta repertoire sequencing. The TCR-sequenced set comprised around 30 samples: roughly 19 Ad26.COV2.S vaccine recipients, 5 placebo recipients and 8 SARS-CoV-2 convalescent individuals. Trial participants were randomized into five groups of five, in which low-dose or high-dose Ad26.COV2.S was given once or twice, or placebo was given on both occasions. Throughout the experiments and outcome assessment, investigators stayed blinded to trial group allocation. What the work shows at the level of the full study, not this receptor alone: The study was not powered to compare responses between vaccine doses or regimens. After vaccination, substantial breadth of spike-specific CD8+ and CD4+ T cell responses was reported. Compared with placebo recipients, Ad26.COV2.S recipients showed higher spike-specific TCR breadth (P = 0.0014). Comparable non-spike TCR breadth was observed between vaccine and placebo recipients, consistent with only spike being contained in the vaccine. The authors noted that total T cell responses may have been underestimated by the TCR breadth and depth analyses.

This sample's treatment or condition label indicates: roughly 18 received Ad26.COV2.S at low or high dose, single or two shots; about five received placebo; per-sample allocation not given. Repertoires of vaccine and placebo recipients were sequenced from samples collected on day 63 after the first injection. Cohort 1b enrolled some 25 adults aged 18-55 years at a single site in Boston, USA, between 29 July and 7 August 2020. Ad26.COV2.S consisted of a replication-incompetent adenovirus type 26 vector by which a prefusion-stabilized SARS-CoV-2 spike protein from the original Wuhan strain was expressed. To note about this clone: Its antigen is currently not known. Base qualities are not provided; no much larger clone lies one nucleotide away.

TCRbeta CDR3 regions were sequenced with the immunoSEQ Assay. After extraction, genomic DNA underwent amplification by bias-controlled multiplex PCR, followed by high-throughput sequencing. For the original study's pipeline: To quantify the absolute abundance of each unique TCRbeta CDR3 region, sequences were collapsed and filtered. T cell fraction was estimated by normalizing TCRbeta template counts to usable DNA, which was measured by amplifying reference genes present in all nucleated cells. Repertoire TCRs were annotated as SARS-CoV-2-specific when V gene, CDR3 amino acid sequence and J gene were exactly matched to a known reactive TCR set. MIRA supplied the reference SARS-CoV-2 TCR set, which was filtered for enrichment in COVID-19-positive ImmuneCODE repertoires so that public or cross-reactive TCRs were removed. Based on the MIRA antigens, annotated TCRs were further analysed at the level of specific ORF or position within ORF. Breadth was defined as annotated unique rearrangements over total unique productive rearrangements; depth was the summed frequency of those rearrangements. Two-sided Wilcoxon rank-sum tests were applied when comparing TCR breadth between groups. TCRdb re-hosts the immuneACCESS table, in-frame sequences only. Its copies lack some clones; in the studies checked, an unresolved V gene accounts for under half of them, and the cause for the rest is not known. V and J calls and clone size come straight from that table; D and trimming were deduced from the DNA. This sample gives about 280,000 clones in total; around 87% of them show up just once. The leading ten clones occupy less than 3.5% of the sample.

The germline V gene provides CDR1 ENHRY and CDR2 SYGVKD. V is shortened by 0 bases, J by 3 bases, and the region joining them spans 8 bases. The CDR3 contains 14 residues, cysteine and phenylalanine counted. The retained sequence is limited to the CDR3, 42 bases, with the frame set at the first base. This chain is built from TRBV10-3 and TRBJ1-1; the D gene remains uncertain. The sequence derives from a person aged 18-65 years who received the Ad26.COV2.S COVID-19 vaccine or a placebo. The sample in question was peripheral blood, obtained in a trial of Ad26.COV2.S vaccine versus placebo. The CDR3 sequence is CAISESGWDTEAFF. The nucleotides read TGTGCCATCAGTGAGTCCGGATGGGACACTGAAGCTTTCTTT.